Below are 20 T cell receptor beta chains sequenced from a single sample in a study of tumor-infiltrating lymphocytes in primary liver carcinoma. The researchers produced TCR beta cDNA from approximately 540 ng total RNA with a constant-region primer. Nested multiplex PCR, run for three rounds with slightly modified ARM-PCR, yielded TCR beta libraries. The study ran its first two PCR rounds for roughly 11 cycles each, using TRBV1-TRBV30 forward primers and a C-beta reverse primer. TCRdb itself ran the multiplex PCR reads through MiXCR, one entry per CDR3 protein. The sample carries just over 300,000 distinct CDR3 sequences, nearly 60% recorded once. Blood RNA came from unsorted whole blood; germline DNA was also extracted. Sequencing was performed on peripheral blood. The origin of the receptors is a woman in her thirties with primary liver carcinoma and hepatitis B virus infection.

As for this clonotype: At one end the junction does not follow the germline gene, possibly because of a read error. The CDR3 loop reads CASIYGLAGLADTRYF. The CDR3 coding sequence is TGTGCCAGCATCTACGGACTAGCGGGATTGGCAGATACGCGGTATTTT. The rearrangement uses TRBV11-3 and TRBJ2-3, with 12 bases lining up with TRBD2. The CDR3 is 16 residues long. CDR1 SGHNT and CDR2 YENEEA come from the germline V gene.

The chain employs TRBV7-2 and TRBJ2-1; D possibly uses TRBD1 or TRBD2 (5 bases each). Germline CDR1 SGHTA, CDR2 FQGNSA. This CDR3 contains 19 residues. V lost 2 bases and J 4 bases, leaving 24 bases between the germline ends. The CDR3 DNA is TGTGCCAGCAGCTTATGGGGCGGCCATCGGGGCGAGAAATACAATGAGCAGTTCTTC. As protein: CASSLWGGHRGEKYNEQFF.

This clonotype was observed many times. The chain has TRBV12-3 or TRBV12-4 and TRBJ2-3; D may be TRBD1 (6 bases). CDR3 length: 14 residues. V was trimmed by 6 bases and J by 2 bases, leaving 12 bases between them. The CDR3 coding sequence is TGTGCCAGCAGCCCGGGACACAACACAGATACGCAGTATTTT. Its translation: CASSPGHNTDTQYF.

The rearrangement uses TRBV5-1 and TRBJ2-5; TRBD1 is a possible D gene (6 bases). CDR1 and CDR2 (germline): SGHRS, YFSETQ. Trimming stripped 0 bases from V and 4 bases from J, with 13 bases between. This CDR3 is 15 amino acids long. CDR3 nucleotides: TGCGCCAGCAGCTTGGAGAGGGGGACCCGAGAGACCCAGTACTTC. It translates to CASSLERGTRETQYF.

V gene TRBV7-3 combines with J gene TRBJ1-1; D unclear. Germline V gene lookup returns CDR1 SGHTA and CDR2 FQGTGA. The CDR3 totals 14 residues. V lost 3 bases and J 1 base, leaving 9 bases between the germline ends. The CDR3 coding sequence is TGTGCCAGCAGCTTGGCAGCCTCGAACACTGAAGCTTTCTTT. This translates into CASSLAASNTEAFF.

This clonotype was seen a few times. A single base separates this from a much larger clone, so it may be a read error. This chain connects TRBV10-3 to TRBJ1-1, with 7 bases identical to TRBD1. Germline V gene data show CDR1 as ENHRY and CDR2 as SYGVKD. The length of the CDR3 is 15 residues. V shed 6 bases and J 0 bases; nucleotides not matched to a gene: 7. The CDR3 loop reads CAISRGTELNTEAFF. The CDR3 DNA reads as TGTGCCATCAGCAGAGGGACAGAGCTGAACACTGAAGCTTTCTTT.

This clonotype was counted ten times or more. CDR3 nucleotide sequence: TGCAGCGTTGAAGGGCTAGCGGGAGTGACGCAGTATTTT. The encoded protein is CSVEGLAGVTQYF. The V call is TRBV29-1, the J call TRBJ2-3, with TRBD2 identical over 10 bases. The trim removed 1 base at V and 9 bases at J, leaving 4 bases unmatched. The CDR3 sequence is 13 residues long. Germline V lookup: CDR1 SQVTM, CDR2 ANQGSEA.

The table lists this clonotype with a few counts. This chain joins TRBV24-1 and TRBJ1-2, with D hard to call. This CDR3 comprises 16 residues. The V gene's germline CDR1 is KGHDR and CDR2 SFDVKD. The V gene lost 10 bases and the J gene lost 4 bases, with 24 bases spanning the gap. This CDR3 is CATSYISPIGVYGYTF. The DNA for the CDR3 is TGTGCCACGTCGTATATTTCCCCAATCGGTGTCTATGGCTACACCTTC.

Note on this clonotype: This may be a read error: a much more frequent sequence differs by one nucleotide. J is TRBJ2-2 and V is TRBV4-3; TRBD2 agrees at 8 bases. Germline CDR1 and CDR2: LGHNA and YSLEER. Trimming removed 4 bases from V and 3 bases from J; junction bases left unmatched: 4. The CDR3 totals 15 residues. The DNA for the CDR3 is TGCGCCAGCAGCCGGGGACTAGTAGACACCGGGGAGCTGTTTTTT. Its translation is CASSRGLVDTGELFF.

The genes are TRBV12-3 or TRBV12-4 and TRBJ2-7; D might be TRBD1 (6 bases). This CDR3 is built from 15 residues. Trimming pared 5 bases from V and 5 bases from J, leaving 19 bases between. CDR3 sequence: CASSTQGFVVHEQYF. The DNA of the CDR3 is TGTGCCAGCAGTACCCAGGGGTTTGTCGTTCACGAGCAGTACTTC.

The rearrangement joins TRBV11-1 to TRBJ2-1; 7 bases line up with TRBD1. V was pared by 5 bases and J by 10 bases, with 11 bases of the junction left unmatched. The CDR3 length is 14 residues. Germline lookup yields CDR1 SGHAT and CDR2 FQDESV (reference sequence). The CDR3 here is CASSGIQVGGEQFF. In DNA form, the CDR3 reads TGTGCCAGCAGCGGGATCCAAGTAGGGGGCGAGCAGTTCTTC.

This clonotype was seen at least ten times. V usage is TRBV12-3 or TRBV12-4 and J usage is TRBJ2-1; 8 bases fit TRBD2. CDR3 length: 17 residues. V lost 3 bases and J lost 8; bases outside the gene matches: 15. CDR3 loop: CASSLSVLTGGRDEQFF. In DNA, the CDR3 is TGTGCCAGCAGTTTGAGCGTTCTAACGGGAGGGAGGGATGAGCAGTTCTTC.

On this clonotype itself: This may be a read error, as it is one base from a much larger clone. The chain recombines TRBV29-1 with TRBJ2-7; 9 bases map to TRBD1. The germline V gene has CDR1 SQVTM and CDR2 ANQGSEA. The CDR3 has 15 amino acids. The CDR3 DNA sequence: TGCAGCGCGGTACCAACCGGGACAGGGAGGTACGAGCGGTACTTC. Translated, it gives CSAVPTGTGRYERYF.

This chain joins TRBV18 and TRBJ1-5; no reliable D call. The germline V and J ends were trimmed by 2 bases and 2 bases, with 13 bases remaining between them. CDR1 and CDR2 from the germline V gene are KGHSH and LQKENI. The CDR3 extends over 16 amino acids. The CDR3 DNA reads as TGTGCCAGCTCACCAAGTAAGGATTCCGGCAATCAGCCCCAGCATTTT. It is translated as CASSPSKDSGNQPQHF.

This clonotype was found many times. The V call is TRBV6-4, the J call TRBJ2-1; TRBD1 might be the D (5 bases). The germline V gene has CDR1 MRHNA and CDR2 SNTAGT. V lost 2 bases and J 11 bases, leaving 13 bases between the germline ends. The CDR3 contains 13 residues. The CDR3 coding sequence is TGTGCCAGCAGTGACGTCGGAACAGGCAAGCAGTTCTTC. Encoded protein: CASSDVGTGKQFF.

About this clonotype: An end of the junction does not agree with germline; a read error may underlie this. The chain has TRBV11-2 and TRBJ1-2; a possible D gene is TRBD1 (5 bases). The CDR3 spans 14 residues. Germline V gene data show CDR1 as SGHAT and CDR2 as FQNNGV. Here the CDR3 DNA reads TGTACCAGCTGCATAACCAGGGACGAATATGGCTACACCTTC. Its protein product is CTSCITRDEYGYTF.

On this clonotype itself: It may be a read error: a sequence one base away is much more abundant. J is TRBJ1-4 and V is TRBV6-2 or TRBV6-3, with D uncertain. The V end was cut by 9 bases, the J end by 2 bases, with 19 bases between. CDR3 length equals 16 residues. Germline CDR1 MNHEY, CDR2 SVGEGT. DNA of the CDR3: TGTGCCAGACCTGACGGCAACTATTGGACTAATGAAAAACTGTTTTTT. It translates to CARPDGNYWTNEKLFF.

The chain combines TRBV12-5 with TRBJ1-2, with D unresolved. V was pared by 6 bases and J by 0 bases, with 14 bases between. This CDR3 is built from 15 residues. Germline loops: CDR1 LGHNT, CDR2 FRNRAP. CDR3 region: CASGHSGRSNYGYTF. Written as DNA, the CDR3 is TGTGCTAGTGGCCACAGTGGCCGATCTAACTATGGCTACACCTTC.

On this clonotype: Given a much more abundant clone one base away, this may be a read error. This chain uses TRBV29-1 with TRBJ1-1, with D maybe TRBD1 (6 bases). Germline CDR1 SQVTM, CDR2 ANQGSEA. The CDR3 consists of 14 residues. CDR3: CSARDSGANTEAYF. The CDR3, as DNA: TGCAGCGCCAGGGACTCGGGGGCGAACACTGAAGCTTACTTT.

Turning to this clonotype: Mismatch with germline at one junction end may stem from a read error. The chain links TRBV11-2 to TRBJ2-7; no reliable D call. In germline, CDR1 is SGHAT, CDR2 FQNNGV. This CDR3 has 14 amino acids. The CDR3 region has the DNA TGTGCCAGCAGCTTAGTAATTCTGTCCTACGAGCATTACTTC. This gives the protein CASSLVILSYEHYF.